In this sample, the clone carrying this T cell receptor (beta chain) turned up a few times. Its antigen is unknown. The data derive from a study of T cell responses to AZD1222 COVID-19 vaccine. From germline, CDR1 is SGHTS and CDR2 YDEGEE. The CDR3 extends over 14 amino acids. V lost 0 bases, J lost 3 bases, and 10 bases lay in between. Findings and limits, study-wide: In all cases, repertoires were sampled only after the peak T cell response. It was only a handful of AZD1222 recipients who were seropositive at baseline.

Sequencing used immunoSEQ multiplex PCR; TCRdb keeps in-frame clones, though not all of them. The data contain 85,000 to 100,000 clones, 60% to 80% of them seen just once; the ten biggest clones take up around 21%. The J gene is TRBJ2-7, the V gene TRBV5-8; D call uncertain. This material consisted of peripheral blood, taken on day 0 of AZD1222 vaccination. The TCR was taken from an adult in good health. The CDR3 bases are TGTGCCAGCAGCTTGGCCCTGTTCAACTACGAGCAGTACTTC. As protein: CASSLALFNYEQYF.